This T cell receptor (beta chain) derives from a study of shared clonotypes between healthy human individuals. The study's findings and limits: Clonotype sharing across donors was expected to vary with sequencing depth. It was observed that approximately 5% of naive CD4 clonotypes were shared across a few donors.

In regard to this clone: Antigen unknown.

TCRdb's table, derived via immunoSEQ multiplex PCR, lists solely in-frame clones and lacks some. The data hold approximately 2,000,000 clones, with just over 90% observed a single time. The V gene's germline CDR1 is MNHEY and CDR2 SMNVEV (reference sequence). V lost 4 bases and J lost 4; bases outside the gene matches: 5. The CDR3 covers 16 residues. Naive-designated CD8 cells lacked CD45RO, were positively enriched for CCR7, and omitted terminally differentiated effector memory CD45RA+ cells. This chain connects TRBV27 to TRBJ2-1; 12 positions match TRBD2. Sequencing used naive CD8+ T cells from PBMCs. The receptor was derived from a man between 18 and 35 years old in good health. Some clones in this sample may be carry-over from other donors' samples. The CDR3 sequence: CASSSPLAGGYNEQFF. In DNA, the CDR3 is TGTGCCAGCAGTTCGCCGCTAGCGGGAGGGTACAATGAGCAGTTCTTC.